This T cell receptor (beta chain) was profiled in a study of blood T cell repertoires in COVID-19. Overall study: The United States, Italy and Spain provided the acute and convalescent COVID-19 samples. PBMCs, B-cell-depleted T cells, or T cells were the source of the cDNA or gDNA that made up the material.

Germline V gene sequence: CDR1 SGHRS, CDR2 YFSETQ. Germline trimming cut 0 bases from V and 5 bases from J; bases unmatched to any gene: 13. This CDR3 is built from 17 residues. Methods used by the authors: Estimation of nucleated cell counts was performed using reference gene primer amplification. Method: immunoSEQ multiplex PCR; TCRdb's copy keeps in-frame clones and lacks some. The V and J calls and clone size come from that table; D and trimming were worked out from the DNA. The table lists about 48,000 clones, around 86% of them singletons. The Seattle patients, enrolled during active infection, were followed longitudinally.

Sequencing was performed on peripheral blood. The rearrangement joins TRBV5-1 to TRBJ2-5, with 7 bases aligning to TRBD2. The receptor was derived from a woman aged 80 or over with COVID-19, enrolled during active disease. For the CDR3, the DNA is TGCGCCAGCAGCTTGGGCCAGGAGGCGGGAGTGTGGGAGACCCAGTACTTC. It yields the protein CASSLGQEAGVWETQYF.